The 27 T cell receptor beta chains listed next were all sequenced from one sample in a study of blood T cell repertoires in COVID-19. The assay was immunoSEQ multiplex PCR, and TCRdb's table has in-frame clones only and misses some. The sample has roughly 250,000 clones, 83% seen once. The sequencing sample was made of peripheral blood. Receptor source: a human donor in a cohort sampled during active COVID-19.

V usage is TRBV28 and J usage is TRBJ1-1; TRBD1 agrees at 7 bases. V dropped 7 bases and J dropped 6; count of bases not matched to a gene: 11. This CDR3 is 14 amino acids long. Per germline, CDR1 MDHEN and CDR2 SYDVKM. DNA of the CDR3: TGTGCCAGCACGGAGGGGGCAGCTACTTCTGAAGCTTTCTTT. Translation: CASTEGAATSEAFF. The full variable domain, its missing parts supplied by reference TRBV28 and TRBJ1-1, is DVKVTQSSRYLVKRTGEKVFLECVQDMDHENMFWYRQDPGLGLRLIYFSYDVKMKEKGDIPEGYSVSREKKERFSLILESASTNQTSMYLCASTEGAATSEAFFGQGTRLTVV.

The chain recombines TRBV6-2 or TRBV6-3 with TRBJ2-7; 8 nucleotides agree with TRBD2. Germline V CDR1 and CDR2: MNHEY, SVGEGT. V gave up 3 bases and J gave up 3 bases; unmatched junction bases: 4. This CDR3 region has 14 residues. The CDR3 nucleotides read TGTGCCAGCAGTTATCAAGCGGGGGTCTACGAGCAGTACTTC. Amino acids: CASSYQAGVYEQYF.

J is TRBJ2-1 and V is TRBV4-1; 7 bases match TRBD2. Germline loops: CDR1 MGHRA, CDR2 YSYEKL. This CDR3 has 16 amino acids. After removal of 4 bases from V and 0 bases from J, the junction contained 6 bases not matched to a gene. CDR3 nucleotide sequence: TGCGCCAGCAGCCCAGCAGCGGGGATCTCCTACAATGAGCAGTTCTTC. Protein: CASSPAAGISYNEQFF.

This sequence joins TRBV15 and TRBJ1-2, with 7 positions matching TRBD1. Germline CDR1 and CDR2: LNHNV and YYDKDF (reference sequence). This CDR3 has 14 residues. V was pared by 1 base and J by 4 bases, with 3 bases of the junction left unmatched. CDR3 loop: CATSRGGTAYGYTF. CDR3 nucleotide sequence: TGTGCCACCAGCAGAGGTGGGACAGCCTATGGCTACACCTTC.

The chain combines TRBV4-1 with TRBJ1-2; tentatively, D is TRBD1 (6 bases). CDR1 and CDR2 from the germline V gene are MGHRA and YSYEKL. This CDR3 is built from 15 residues. The V gene lost 3 bases and the J gene lost 8 bases, with 19 bases spanning the gap. The CDR3 is CASSQLTTGKGGYTF. For the CDR3, the DNA is TGCGCCAGCAGCCAGCTAACGACAGGCAAGGGAGGCTACACCTTC.

The gene calls are TRBV6-6 and TRBJ2-3, with 7 positions matching TRBD1. Per germline, CDR1 MNHNY and CDR2 SVGAGI (reference sequence). Trimming at V came to 0 bases and at J to 4 bases, leaving 7 bases not matched to a gene. CDR3 size: 16 residues. CDR3: CASSYSEAGGADTQYF. DNA of the CDR3: TGTGCCAGCAGTTACTCAGAGGCAGGGGGTGCAGATACGCAGTATTTT.

The V and J genes are TRBV3-1 (or the pseudogene TRBV3-2) and TRBJ1-4; a weak D match, TRBD1 (5 bases). Germline-derived CDR1 and CDR2 are LGHDT and YNNKEL (reference sequence). The CDR3 is made up of 14 amino acids. Trimming left V 0 bases short and J 7 bases short, with 9 bases between. The CDR3 sequence is CASSQEGPVEKLFF. CDR3 in DNA: TGTGCCAGCAGCCAAGAGGGGCCGGTTGAAAAACTGTTTTTT.

This sequence joins TRBV11-2 and TRBJ1-1, with 7 bases identical to TRBD1. The ends lost 7 bases at V and 4 bases at J; junction bases unmatched: 9. The V gene's germline CDR1 is SGHAT and CDR2 FQNNGV. CDR3 length: 14 residues. CDR3 sequence reads: CASTQTGLSTEAFF. The CDR3 DNA reads TGTGCCAGCACCCAGACAGGGTTGAGCACTGAAGCTTTCTTT.

J is TRBJ1-6 and V is TRBV18; no reliable D call. The ends were cut back, 5 bases at V and 8 bases at J, with 16 bases in the middle. The CDR3 length is 15 residues. Germline V CDR1 and CDR2: KGHSH, LQKENI. CDR3 sequence (DNA): TGTGCCAGCTCAATATCGAAGGGAGTGGATTCACCCCTCCACTTT. Protein product: CASSISKGVDSPLHF.

This chain uses TRBV9 with TRBJ2-3, with 8 nucleotides matching TRBD1. The length of the CDR3 is 16 residues. J was trimmed by 0 bases and V by 0 bases; bases with no gene match: 3. CDR1 SGDLS and CDR2 YYNGEE come from the germline V gene. The CDR3 reads CASSVGQGPSTDTQYF. The CDR3 nucleotides read TGTGCCAGCAGCGTAGGACAGGGGCCTAGCACAGATACGCAGTATTTT.

The genes are TRBV5-1 and TRBJ2-6, with D perhaps TRBD1 (6 bases). The germline V gene encodes CDR1 SGHRS and CDR2 YFSETQ. Trimming stripped 2 bases from V and 1 base from J, with 7 bases between. There are 15 residues in the CDR3. The CDR3 DNA is TGCGCCAGCAGCTTCACAGGGTCTGGGGCCAACGTCCTGACTTTC. This gives the protein CASSFTGSGANVLTF.

This sequence joins TRBV20-1 and TRBJ2-5; 9 bases match TRBD1. Germline CDR1 and CDR2: DFQATT and SNEGSKA (reference sequence). The CDR3 totals 14 residues. Trimming cost V 3 bases and J 5 bases; bases outside gene matches: 7. CDR3 sequence (DNA): TGCAGTGCTAGTCACGGGACAGGGTTGGAGACCCAGTACTTC. This encodes CSASHGTGLETQYF.

This clone was observed at least ten times. This chain connects TRBV4-1 to TRBJ1-3; D unclear. Germline V lookup: CDR1 MGHRA, CDR2 YSYEKL. This CDR3 region has 15 residues. V was cut by 8 bases and J by 1 base, with 15 bases left in between. CDR3 amino acids: CASRPNGRSGNTIYF. CDR3 DNA: TGCGCCAGCCGCCCGAATGGGAGATCTGGAAACACCATATATTTT.

This chain uses TRBV4-1 with TRBJ1-2, with a weak D call TRBD1 (5 bases). The CDR3 spans 14 residues. The germline V and J ends were trimmed by 1 base and 8 bases, with 14 bases remaining between them. CDR1 and CDR2 (germline): MGHRA, YSYEKL. CDR3 protein: CASSQAGGFEGYTF. The CDR3 bases are TGCGCCAGCAGCCAAGCGGGGGGGTTCGAGGGCTACACCTTC.

V usage is TRBV27 and J usage is TRBJ1-1; D is undetermined. This CDR3 region has 14 residues. V was cut by 3 bases and J by 10 bases, with 18 bases left in between. Germline values: CDR1 MNHEY, CDR2 SMNVEV (reference sequence). The CDR3 bases are TGTGCCAGCAGTTTCGCGACCAATTCGGCAGGAGCTTTCTTT. Protein: CASSFATNSAGAFF.

The rearrangement links TRBV7-9 to TRBJ2-3, with D hard to call. Per the germline V gene, CDR1 is SEHNR and CDR2 is FQNEAQ (reference sequence). Trimming shortened V by 3 bases and J by 2 bases, and 9 bases separated the two germline ends. The CDR3 runs 14 residues. The CDR3: CASSFDTSTDTQYF. Written as DNA, the CDR3 is TGTGCCAGCAGCTTCGACACCTCCACAGATACGCAGTATTTT.

The rearrangement links TRBV5-1 to TRBJ1-5; no clear D gene. The ends were cut back, 0 bases at V and 7 bases at J, with 11 bases in the middle. In germline, CDR1 is SGHRS, CDR2 YFSETQ. The CDR3 length is 14 residues. The DNA for the CDR3 is TGCGCCAGCAGCTTGGATACGGGTTTACAGCCCCAGCATTTT. It specifies CASSLDTGLQPQHF.

In the case of this clone: Other DNA variants within this sample encode the same CDR3. The chain has TRBV15 and TRBJ2-5; no reliable D call. The length of the CDR3 is 14 residues. V lost 0 bases to trimming and J lost 5 bases, with 10 bases between them. Germline V lookup: CDR1 LNHNV, CDR2 YYDKDF (reference sequence). CDR3 protein: CATSRDRGQETQYF. The CDR3 DNA is TGTGCCACCAGCAGAGATCGAGGTCAGGAGACCCAGTACTTC.

The chain joins TRBV4-2 to TRBJ2-2; 12 bases match TRBD2. V was pared by 0 bases and J by 4 bases, with 9 bases of the junction left unmatched. Germline values: CDR1 LGHNA, CDR2 YNFKEQ. The CDR3 has 19 amino acids. CDR3 coding DNA: TGTGCCAGCAGCCAAGAAGGGACTAGCGGGCTCCGGCGCACCGGGGAGCTGTTTTTT. Protein: CASSQEGTSGLRRTGELFF.

The table lists this clone with many counts. In nucleotides, the CDR3 is TGCGCCAGCAGTGAGTCAGGGGCCCCTGAAGCTTTCTTT. Translated, it gives CASSESGAPEAFF. V usage is TRBV10-1 and J usage is TRBJ1-1, with D possibly TRBD1 on 5 matching bases. Germline V gene data show CDR1 as WNHNN and CDR2 as SYGVQD (reference sequence). The CDR3 is 13 residues long. Between the trimmed V and J ends, which lost 0 bases and 6 bases, there was a span of 8 bases.

The V call is TRBV7-2, the J call TRBJ2-7; 9 bases are a match to TRBD1. The CDR3 covers 14 residues. V lost 5 bases, J lost 6 bases, and 8 bases stayed unmatched. Germline-derived CDR1 and CDR2 are SGHTA and FQGNSA. CDR3 bases: TGTGCCAGCAGCCTCGGGACAGGGACTGGCGAGCAGTACTTC. Its protein product is CASSLGTGTGEQYF.

V gene TRBV3-1 (or the pseudogene TRBV3-2) combines with J gene TRBJ1-1; D possibly corresponds to TRBD1 (6 bases). This CDR3 has 14 amino acids. Looked up from germline, CDR1 is LGHDT and CDR2 is YNNKEL (reference sequence). The V gene lost 4 bases and the J gene lost 0 bases, with 9 bases spanning the gap. The CDR3 DNA sequence: TGTGCCAGCAGCCGTGGACAGATGAACACTGAAGCTTTCTTT. Its translation is CASSRGQMNTEAFF.

This clone was seen a single time. The rearrangement uses TRBV6-1 and TRBJ2-1; D is unclear. Germline CDR1 and CDR2: MNHNS and SASEGT. Trimming cost V 0 bases and J 4 bases, with 7 bases left between them. The CDR3 extends over 14 amino acids. The CDR3 DNA reads as TGTGCCAGCAGTGAAGCTTCCAGATACAATGAGCAGTTCTTC. Translation gives CASSEASRYNEQFF.

This chain joins TRBV7-2 and TRBJ2-1; 9 bases are a match to TRBD1. Germline values: CDR1 SGHTA, CDR2 FQGNSA. V trimming: 5 bases; J trimming: 6 bases; junction bases outside the gene matches: 5. There are 14 residues in the CDR3. The CDR3 loop reads CASSRGQGGNEQFF. The CDR3 DNA reads TGTGCCAGCAGCAGGGGACAGGGTGGCAATGAGCAGTTCTTC.

This clone is a singleton in its sample. The chain uses TRBV27 and TRBJ2-1; tentatively, D is TRBD1 (6 bases). Per the germline V gene, CDR1 is MNHEY and CDR2 is SMNVEV (reference sequence). The V end was cut by 4 bases, the J end by 3 bases, with 10 bases between. This CDR3 is built from 14 residues. This CDR3 is CASSSTGNYNEQFF. DNA of the CDR3: TGTGCCAGCAGTTCCACAGGGAACTACAATGAGCAGTTCTTC.

This chain joins TRBV20-1 and TRBJ1-1, with a tentative D call TRBD1 (6 bases). CDR1 DFQATT and CDR2 SNEGSKA come from the germline V gene (reference sequence). This CDR3 is 11 amino acids long. V was clipped by 4 bases and J by 3 bases, with 6 bases between them. The CDR3 DNA reads as TGCAGTGCTAAGGGGGACACTGAAGCTTTCTTT. Its translation: CSAKGDTEAFF.

In its sample, this clone was seen a few times. V gene TRBV6-2 or TRBV6-3 combines with J gene TRBJ2-1; 13 nucleotides agree with TRBD2. This CDR3 is built from 16 residues. Trimming at V came to 6 bases and at J to 5 bases, leaving 7 bases not matched to a gene. Germline CDR1 MNHEY, CDR2 SVGEGT. Here the CDR3 reads CASSQGLAGVDNEQFF. Here the CDR3 DNA reads TGTGCCAGCAGCCAAGGACTAGCGGGAGTAGACAATGAGCAGTTCTTC.